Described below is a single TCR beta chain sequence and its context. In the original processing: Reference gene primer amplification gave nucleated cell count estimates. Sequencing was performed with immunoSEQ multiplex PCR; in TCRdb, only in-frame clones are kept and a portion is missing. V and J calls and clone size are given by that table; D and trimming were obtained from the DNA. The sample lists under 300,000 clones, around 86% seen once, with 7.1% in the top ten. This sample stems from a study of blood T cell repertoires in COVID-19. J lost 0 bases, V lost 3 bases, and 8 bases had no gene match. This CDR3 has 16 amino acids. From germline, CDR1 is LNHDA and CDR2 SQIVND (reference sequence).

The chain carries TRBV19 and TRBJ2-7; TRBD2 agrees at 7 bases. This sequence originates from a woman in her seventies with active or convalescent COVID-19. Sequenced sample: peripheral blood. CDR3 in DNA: TGTGCCAGTAGTATTGGGGGAGGGGCAGGCTCCTACGAGCAGTACTTC. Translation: CASSIGGGAGSYEQYF.